These 3 T cell receptor beta chains were sequenced from one sample in a study of cytomegalovirus exposure and HLA in healthy donors. The PCR used 60 Vbeta and 13 Jbeta primers. Sequencing used immunoSEQ multiplex PCR; TCRdb keeps in-frame clones, though not all of them. Its listing shows tens of thousands of clones. Sequencing was done on a sample of PBMCs. The origin of the receptors is a woman aged 25 to 39 in good health and CMV-seropositive.

The chain recombines TRBV28 with TRBJ1-2, with 10 nucleotides matching TRBD1. Germline assignment: CDR1 MDHEN and CDR2 SYDVKM. The CDR3 totals 15 residues. V lost 6 bases to trimming and J lost 6 bases; unmatched junction nucleotides: 10. The CDR3 DNA follows: TGTGCCAGCAGCATTACTCTGACAGGGGGCGATGGCTACACCTTC. Translation: CASSITLTGGDGYTF.

This chain joins TRBV28 and TRBJ2-7; 10 bases map to TRBD1. With 6 bases clipped from V and 4 bases from J, the junction kept 9 bases outside the gene matches. Germline V lookup: CDR1 MDHEN, CDR2 SYDVKM. The CDR3 sequence is 15 residues long. The CDR3 loop reads CASSTPGQGLYEQYF. Written as DNA, the CDR3 is TGTGCCAGCAGCACCCCGGGACAGGGGCTTTACGAGCAGTACTTC.

The chain couples TRBV28 to TRBJ1-1, with a weak D call TRBD1 (6 bases). Germline CDR1 and CDR2: MDHEN and SYDVKM. This CDR3 has 17 residues. Trimming pared 3 bases from V and 8 bases from J, leaving 25 bases between. CDR3 nucleotides: TGTGCCAGCAGTTTGGGGGGGCAGGGGCTAATCCGTGTGGAAGCTTTCTTT. Protein sequence: CASSLGGQGLIRVEAFF.